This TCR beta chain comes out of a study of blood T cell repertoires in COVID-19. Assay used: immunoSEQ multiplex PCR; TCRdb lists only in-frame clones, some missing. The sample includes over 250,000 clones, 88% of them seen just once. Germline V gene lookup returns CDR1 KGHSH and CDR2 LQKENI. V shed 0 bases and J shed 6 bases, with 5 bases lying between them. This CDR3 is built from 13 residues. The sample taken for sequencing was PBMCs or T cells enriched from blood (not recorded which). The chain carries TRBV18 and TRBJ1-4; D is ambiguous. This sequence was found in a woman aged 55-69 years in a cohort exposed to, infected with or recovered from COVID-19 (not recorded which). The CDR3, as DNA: TGTGCCAGCTCACCACCGACTTATGAAAAACTGTTTTTT. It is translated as CASSPPTYEKLFF.